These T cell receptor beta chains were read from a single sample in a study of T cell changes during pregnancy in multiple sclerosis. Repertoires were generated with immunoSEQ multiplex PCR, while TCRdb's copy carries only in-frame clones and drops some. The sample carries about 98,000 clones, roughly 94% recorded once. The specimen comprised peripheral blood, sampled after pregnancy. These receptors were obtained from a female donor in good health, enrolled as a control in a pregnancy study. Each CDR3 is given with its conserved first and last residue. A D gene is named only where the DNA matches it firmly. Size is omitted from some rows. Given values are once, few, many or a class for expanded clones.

cdr3_nt: TGTGCCAGCAGGCTAGCGGGGAGCACCGGGGAGCTGTTTTTT
cdr3_aa: CASRLAGSTGELFF
j_call: TRBJ2-2
v_call: TRBV27
d_call: TRBD2
clone_size: -

cdr3_nt: TGTGCCAGCAGTTACTGGGAGTATAGCAATCAGCCCCAGCATTTT
cdr3_aa: CASSYWEYSNQPQHF
j_call: TRBJ1-5
v_call: TRBV6-6
d_call: -
clone_size: -

cdr3_nt: TGTGCCAGCAGCGCTAGCGGTACCCCGGGGACGCAGTATTTT
cdr3_aa: CASSASGTPGTQYF
j_call: TRBJ2-3
v_call: TRBV4-2
d_call: TRBD2
clone_size: -

cdr3_nt: TGTGCCAGCAGTGAATGGCGACAGGGGAAAGAGACCCAGTACTTC
cdr3_aa: CASSEWRQGKETQYF
j_call: TRBJ2-5
v_call: TRBV6-1
d_call: TRBD1
clone_size: -

cdr3_nt: TGTGCCGCTACTCAGGCCCTCTTGAAAGGCTACACCTTC
cdr3_aa: CAATQALLKGYTF
j_call: TRBJ1-2
v_call: TRBV6-5
d_call: -
clone_size: -

cdr3_nt: TGTGCCTGGAGGACGAGGACAGCGCTTTACGAGCAGTACTTC
cdr3_aa: CAWRTRTALYEQYF
j_call: TRBJ2-7
v_call: TRBV30
d_call: -
clone_size: once

cdr3_nt: TGTGCCAGAAGCTTGGTAACCCCAAGGGACATTCTTGATCAGCCCCAGCATTTT
cdr3_aa: CARSLVTPRDILDQPQHF
j_call: TRBJ1-5
v_call: TRBV5-3
d_call: -
clone_size: once

cdr3_nt: TGTGCCAGCGGACTAGCGGGAAGCTACGAGCAGTACTTC
cdr3_aa: CASGLAGSYEQYF
j_call: TRBJ2-7
v_call: TRBV19
d_call: TRBD2
clone_size: -

cdr3_nt: TGCGCCAGCAGCTTGGCCACGATAGGGGAGGGCTATGGCTACACCTTC
cdr3_aa: CASSLATIGEGYGYTF
j_call: TRBJ1-2
v_call: TRBV5-1
d_call: -
clone_size: -

cdr3_nt: TGTGCCAGCAGTTCCCGGTCGAGCTATGAGCAGTTCTTC
cdr3_aa: CASSSRSSYEQFF
j_call: TRBJ2-1
v_call: TRBV27
d_call: -
clone_size: once

cdr3_nt: TGTGCCACCAGCTTATCTCCGGGGGTAGGGGAGACCCAGTACTTC
cdr3_aa: CATSLSPGVGETQYF
j_call: TRBJ2-5
v_call: TRBV15
d_call: -
clone_size: once

cdr3_nt: TGTGCCAGCGCCAAGGGGGCGCGTAATGGCTACACCTTC
cdr3_aa: CASAKGARNGYTF
j_call: TRBJ1-2
v_call: TRBV2
d_call: TRBD1
clone_size: -

cdr3_nt: TGTGCCAGCCAACTAGGATACGAGCAGTACTTC
cdr3_aa: CASQLGYEQYF
j_call: TRBJ2-7
v_call: TRBV6-6
d_call: -
clone_size: -

cdr3_nt: TGTGCCAGCAGTGAAATAGGGGACAGGATCTATGGCTACACCTTC
cdr3_aa: CASSEIGDRIYGYTF
j_call: TRBJ1-2
v_call: TRBV6-1
d_call: TRBD1
clone_size: few

cdr3_nt: TGTGCCAGCGGGACAGGGGGGTACAATGAGCAGTTCTTC
cdr3_aa: CASGTGGYNEQFF
j_call: TRBJ2-1
v_call: TRBV6-1
d_call: TRBD1
clone_size: -

cdr3_nt: TGCAGCGTTGCACAGGGACTAAATCAGCCCCAGCATTTT
cdr3_aa: CSVAQGLNQPQHF
j_call: TRBJ1-5
v_call: TRBV29-1
d_call: -
clone_size: few

cdr3_nt: TGTGCCAGTAGTATAACCCAGGGCGTAGGACAGCCCCAGCATTTT
cdr3_aa: CASSITQGVGQPQHF
j_call: TRBJ1-5
v_call: TRBV19
d_call: -
clone_size: once

cdr3_nt: TGCGCCAGCAGCTTGGCGACAGGGCGGATCTCCTACGAGCAGTACTTC
cdr3_aa: CASSLATGRISYEQYF
j_call: TRBJ2-7
v_call: TRBV5-1
d_call: TRBD1
clone_size: -

cdr3_nt: TGTGCCAGCAGCCAAGAGGTTGGCAGGGGCGGCTACAATGAGCAGTTCTTC
cdr3_aa: CASSQEVGRGGYNEQFF
j_call: TRBJ2-1
v_call: TRBV4-2
d_call: -
clone_size: -

cdr3_nt: TGTGCCAGCAGGAAGGGACAGGGGAACTATGGCTACACCTTC
cdr3_aa: CASRKGQGNYGYTF
j_call: TRBJ1-2
v_call: TRBV28
d_call: TRBD1
clone_size: -

cdr3_nt: TGTGCCAGCAGTTCCCAAGGGCGGGCCGGGGAGCTGTTTTTT
cdr3_aa: CASSSQGRAGELFF
j_call: TRBJ2-2
v_call: TRBV27
d_call: -
clone_size: -

cdr3_nt: TGTGCCAGCAGCCCGGGACAGAACACTGAAGCTTTCTTT
cdr3_aa: CASSPGQNTEAFF
j_call: TRBJ1-1
v_call: TRBV5-4
d_call: -
clone_size: -

cdr3_nt: TGTGCCAGCAGCCAAGTGACAGGGGGCTTGACCTACGAGCAGTACTTC
cdr3_aa: CASSQVTGGLTYEQYF
j_call: TRBJ2-7
v_call: TRBV11-2
d_call: TRBD1
clone_size: -

cdr3_nt: TGTGCCAGCAGTAGTAGCAAGCAGCGCACCATATATTTT
cdr3_aa: CASSSSKQRTIYF
j_call: TRBJ1-3
v_call: TRBV27
d_call: -
clone_size: -

cdr3_nt: TGCAGCGTTCAGGTACAGACGGAAACCTACTATGGCTACACCTTC
cdr3_aa: CSVQVQTETYYGYTF
j_call: TRBJ1-2
v_call: TRBV29-1
d_call: -
clone_size: -

cdr3_nt: TGTGCCAGCAGCTTAGATTTAGCGGGGTACCAAGAGACCCAGTACTTC
cdr3_aa: CASSLDLAGYQETQYF
j_call: TRBJ2-5
v_call: TRBV7-2
d_call: TRBD2
clone_size: -

cdr3_nt: TGTGCCAGCCGGAGGCGGGCCTCCTACGAGCAGTACTTC
cdr3_aa: CASRRRASYEQYF
j_call: TRBJ2-7
v_call: TRBV7-8
d_call: -
clone_size: -

cdr3_nt: TGTGCCAGCAGTTACTCGTCGCGGAATTATAATTCACCCCTCCACTTT
cdr3_aa: CASSYSSRNYNSPLHF
j_call: TRBJ1-6
v_call: TRBV6-5
d_call: -
clone_size: -

cdr3_nt: TGTGCCAGTAGTATAGCGGGCCGCGGGGGGAATCGTGGCTACACCTTC
cdr3_aa: CASSIAGRGGNRGYTF
j_call: TRBJ1-2
v_call: TRBV19
d_call: -
clone_size: -

cdr3_nt: TGTGCCTGGAGTGTAGTTGGCATCCTCTATGGCTACACCTTC
cdr3_aa: CAWSVVGILYGYTF
j_call: TRBJ1-2
v_call: TRBV30
d_call: -
clone_size: -

cdr3_nt: TGCGCCAGCACCATCACCGGGATCGACTCTGGAAACACCATATATTTT
cdr3_aa: CASTITGIDSGNTIYF
j_call: TRBJ1-3
v_call: TRBV5-1
d_call: -
clone_size: -

cdr3_nt: TGCGCCAGCAGCCAAGACCGAGGGGGAGACAGGGAGACCGGGGAGCTGTTTTTT
cdr3_aa: CASSQDRGGDRETGELFF
j_call: TRBJ2-2
v_call: TRBV4-1
d_call: TRBD1
clone_size: -

cdr3_nt: TGTGCCAGCAGTTACGGGGCGGGACCCACAGATACGCAGTATTTT
cdr3_aa: CASSYGAGPTDTQYF
j_call: TRBJ2-3
v_call: TRBV6-6
d_call: -
clone_size: once

cdr3_nt: TGTGCCAGCAGTAACACTATCCCCACCGGGGAGCTGTTTTTT
cdr3_aa: CASSNTIPTGELFF
j_call: TRBJ2-2
v_call: TRBV25-1
d_call: -
clone_size: -

cdr3_nt: TGCAGCGTGGTAATGGGGGGTGATGAAGCTTTCTTT
cdr3_aa: CSVVMGGDEAFF
j_call: TRBJ1-1
v_call: TRBV29-1
d_call: -
clone_size: -

cdr3_nt: TGTGCCTGGAGTGTACGGGGGAAGCCTGAAGCTTTCTTT
cdr3_aa: CAWSVRGKPEAFF
j_call: TRBJ1-1
v_call: TRBV30
d_call: -
clone_size: -

cdr3_nt: TGTGCCAGCAGCCAGAAGGGGTTCGCCGGGGAGCTGTTTTTT
cdr3_aa: CASSQKGFAGELFF
j_call: TRBJ2-2
v_call: TRBV7-9
d_call: -
clone_size: -

cdr3_nt: TGTGCCAGCAGCCTTTACTCGCGGGACCTAAACTACGAGCAGTACTTC
cdr3_aa: CASSLYSRDLNYEQYF
j_call: TRBJ2-7
v_call: TRBV7-8
d_call: -
clone_size: once

cdr3_nt: TGTGCCAGCAGCTTACGGGGACAGTTTAATTCACCCCTCCACTTT
cdr3_aa: CASSLRGQFNSPLHF
j_call: TRBJ1-6
v_call: TRBV9
d_call: TRBD1
clone_size: -

cdr3_nt: TGCGCCAGCAGCCTTCCAGCGGGGACTAGCACAGATACGCAGTATTTT
cdr3_aa: CASSLPAGTSTDTQYF
j_call: TRBJ2-3
v_call: TRBV5-1
d_call: TRBD2
clone_size: -

cdr3_nt: TGTGCCAGTAGTGACTCGACAGGGGGCTACGAGCAGTACTTC
cdr3_aa: CASSDSTGGYEQYF
j_call: TRBJ2-7
v_call: TRBV19
d_call: TRBD1
clone_size: -

cdr3_nt: TGCAGCGTTGAAGAGAACTCCCTGGAGGCTTTCTTT
cdr3_aa: CSVEENSLEAFF
j_call: TRBJ1-1
v_call: TRBV29-1
d_call: -
clone_size: -

cdr3_nt: TGCGCCAGCAGCTTGGTGGGACAGGGAACCGAGCAGTTCTTC
cdr3_aa: CASSLVGQGTEQFF
j_call: TRBJ2-1
v_call: TRBV5-1
d_call: TRBD1
clone_size: -